This T cell receptor beta chain was captured in a study of ipilimumab plus nivolumab after autologous stem cell transplantation. TCRdb's copy holds only in-frame clones and misses some; the assay was immunoSEQ multiplex PCR. The sample records 17,000 or so clones, approximately 71% being singletons. Germline assignment: CDR1 SGHDN and CDR2 FVKESK. Trimming took 3 bases from V and 4 from J, leaving 10 bases between them. The CDR3 is 14 residues long. The clonotype comes from a male donor with diffuse large B-cell lymphoma. The sequenced sample was PBMCs, obtained in a trial of ipilimumab plus nivolumab as post-transplant consolidation. V gene TRBV14 combines with J gene TRBJ2-1, with D hard to call. As DNA, the CDR3 is TGTGCCAGCAGCCAGCTCTCGGGTTACAATGAGCAGTTCTTC. Translation gives CASSQLSGYNEQFF.